A single sample is the source of the 29 T cell receptor beta chains below, sequenced in a study of human T cells and chemical hapten exposure. Using its own MiXCR run on the RACE reads, TCRdb lists one record per CDR3 protein. Here the sample spans fewer than 350,000 distinct CDR3 sequences, around 7% being singletons. Time point defined: pre-sensitization, week 0. Treatment defined: therapeutic diphenylcyclopropenone sensitization with weekly scalp DPC. The source was whole blood, collected in connection with sensitization to the hapten diphenylcyclopropenone (DPC). The receptors were sampled from a man aged 18 to 30 with alopecia areata. Some clones in this sample may be carry-over from other donors' samples.

In this sample, this clonotype turned up many times. This chain connects TRBV20-1 to TRBJ1-5, with a weak D call TRBD1 (6 bases). The CDR3 runs to 15 residues. V was clipped by 0 bases and J by 4 bases, with 13 bases between them. In germline, CDR1 is DFQATT, CDR2 SNEGSKA (reference sequence). CDR3 bases: TGCAGTGCTAGAGAAGGCAGGGGCCTTAATCAGCCCCAGCATTTT. Its protein is CSAREGRGLNQPQHF.

The V gene is TRBV13, the J gene TRBJ2-1; D not resolved. Between the trimmed V and J ends, which lost 4 bases and 6 bases, there was a span of 16 bases. Germline V lookup: CDR1 PRHDT, CDR2 FYEKMQ (reference sequence). The CDR3 has 15 residues. The CDR3 sequence is CASSSGSLPVNEQFF. In DNA, the CDR3 is TGTGCCAGCAGCTCAGGATCTTTACCGGTCAATGAGCAGTTCTTC.

This clonotype was seen only a few times. The J gene is TRBJ1-6, the V gene TRBV18; perhaps TRBD1 as D (5 bases). The CDR3 is made up of 14 amino acids. V lost 7 bases and J lost 9, with 16 bases in between. Germline assignment: CDR1 KGHSH and CDR2 LQKENI. This chain's CDR3 is CASCLGHGFSPLHF. The CDR3 nucleotides are TGTGCCAGCTGTTTAGGACACGGGTTTTCACCCCTCCACTTT.

This clonotype was recorded many times. The rearrangement uses TRBV3-1 and TRBJ1-4; D ambiguous. The V gene lost 4 bases and the J gene lost 8 bases, with 8 bases spanning the gap. CDR1 and CDR2 (germline): LGHDT, YNNKEL (reference sequence). This CDR3 has 12 residues. The CDR3 here is CASSPPGEKLFF. The CDR3 coding sequence is TGTGCCAGCAGCCCCCCGGGGGAAAAACTGTTTTTT.

This clonotype has more than one count but fewer than ten. The chain couples TRBV7-9 to TRBJ1-6, with 7 bases that match TRBD1. The CDR3 sequence is 15 residues long. The germline V gene has CDR1 SEHNR and CDR2 FQNEAQ (reference sequence). V dropped 5 bases and J dropped 8; count of bases not matched to a gene: 9. The CDR3 DNA reads TGTGCCAGCAGCCTACTGCAGGGGGAGGATTCACCCCTCCACTTT. It is translated as CASSLLQGEDSPLHF.

This clonotype was seen a few times. V gene TRBV28 combines with J gene TRBJ2-3, with D hard to call. This CDR3 spans 13 amino acids. Trimming removed 6 bases at V and 5 bases at J, with 12 bases between. Germline values: CDR1 MDHEN, CDR2 SYDVKM. CDR3 region: CASRHSMRDTQYF. CDR3 in DNA: TGTGCCAGCAGGCATTCTATGCGAGATACGCAGTATTTT.

This clonotype has just a few counts. In DNA form, the CDR3 reads TGTGCCACCAGTGAATTAGCGGGGCCGCAGTATTTT. Translation gives CATSELAGPQYF. The chain carries TRBV24-1 and TRBJ2-3; 8 positions agree with TRBD2. The V segment lost 4 bases and the J segment 10 bases; nucleotides outside the gene matches: 3. CDR3 size: 12 residues. Germline CDR1 KGHDR, CDR2 SFDVKD.

The J gene is TRBJ1-1, the V gene TRBV7-9; D perhaps matches TRBD1 (6 bases). CDR1 is SEHNR and CDR2 is FQNEAQ in the germline V gene (reference sequence). Trimming took 11 bases from V and 4 from J, leaving 17 bases between them. The CDR3 covers 13 residues. The CDR3 DNA reads as TGTGCCGGACAACAGGGCCCACTCACTGAAGCTTTCTTT. As protein: CAGQQGPLTEAFF.

The genes are TRBV20-1 and TRBJ1-2, with 7 bases that match TRBD1. Per germline, CDR1 DFQATT and CDR2 SNEGSKA (reference sequence). This CDR3 has 12 amino acids. The V gene end was trimmed by 4 bases and the J gene end by 8 bases; junction bases not matched to a gene: 7. The CDR3 region is CSATEGAGGYTF. CDR3 nucleotides: TGCAGTGCTACTGAGGGGGCGGGAGGCTACACCTTC.

This clonotype was recorded at least ten times. This chain links TRBV6-2 or TRBV6-3 with TRBJ1-2; TRBD1 agrees at 7 bases. V shed 5 bases, J shed 10 bases, and the junction held 10 bases outside the gene matches. Germline V gene lookup returns CDR1 MNHEY and CDR2 SVGEGT. This CDR3 has 13 residues. The CDR3 loop is CASSKGTEGDYTF. CDR3 in DNA: TGTGCCAGCAGTAAGGGGACAGAGGGAGACTACACCTTC.

This clonotype was seen repeatedly, ten times or more. The rearrangement joins TRBV29-1 to TRBJ2-7, with 7 bases lining up with TRBD1. Germline CDR1 and CDR2: SQVTM and ANQGSEA. The CDR3 totals 15 residues. With V trimmed by 1 base and J by 2 bases, 8 bases remained unmatched. CDR3 region: CSVEVRDRAPYEQYF. The CDR3 DNA sequence: TGCAGCGTTGAAGTGCGCGACAGGGCACCCTACGAGCAGTACTTC.

This clonotype was counted ten times or more. The chain employs TRBV28 and TRBJ1-2; TRBD1 matches 10 bases. V trimming: 10 bases; J trimming: 1 base; junction bases outside the gene matches: 9. Germline values: CDR1 MDHEN, CDR2 SYDVKM. This CDR3 is 15 amino acids long. The CDR3 bases are TGTGCCACCCGGGACAGGGGACATCTTAACTATGGCTACACCTTC. Translated, it gives CATRDRGHLNYGYTF.

The rearrangement uses TRBV18 and TRBJ1-1; D unclear. In germline, CDR1 is KGHSH, CDR2 LQKENI. Trimming stripped 5 bases from V and 2 bases from J, with 9 bases between. This CDR3 spans 13 amino acids. Written as DNA, the CDR3 is TGTGCCAGCTCAGAGAACGGTAACACTGAAGCTTTCTTT. Protein: CASSENGNTEAFF.

In its sample, this clonotype was seen many times. This sequence joins TRBV24-1 and TRBJ2-3; D is unresolved. CDR1 and CDR2 (germline): KGHDR, SFDVKD. The CDR3 runs 13 residues. V lost 3 bases and J 4 bases, leaving 7 bases between the germline ends. The CDR3 protein is CATSDGVADTQYF. Written as DNA, the CDR3 is TGTGCCACCAGTGATGGAGTTGCAGATACGCAGTATTTT.

This clonotype was observed many times. CDR3 region: CASSLHSGGARSYNEQFF. The CDR3 nucleotides read TGTGCCAGCAGCTTACATAGCGGGGGGGCCCGCTCCTACAATGAGCAGTTCTTC. This chain links TRBV7-6 with TRBJ2-1; 11 bases are shared with TRBD2. V lost 2 bases and J lost 0; bases outside the gene matches: 6. CDR3 length: 18 residues. The germline gives CDR1 SGHVS, CDR2 FNYEAQ.

This clonotype came up a few times. The chain combines TRBV4-1 with TRBJ2-2, with TRBD1 matching over 9 bases. Germline CDR1 and CDR2: MGHRA and YSYEKL. Trimming cost V 6 bases and J 5 bases; bases outside gene matches: 7. CDR3 size: 15 residues. The CDR3 bases are TGCGCCAGCAGTTCTACAGGGGGCCAGACCGGGGAGCTGTTTTTT. Translating it yields CASSSTGGQTGELFF.

This chain connects TRBV7-2 to TRBJ2-1; D is undetermined. The CDR3 extends over 17 amino acids. The germline V gene encodes CDR1 SGHTA and CDR2 FQGNSA. With 1 base removed from V and 4 bases from J, the gap between germline ends came to 17 bases. The DNA for the CDR3 is TGTGCCAGCAGCTTAGAGCTTGGCACACATTTATACAATGAGCAGTTCTTC. Protein sequence: CASSLELGTHLYNEQFF.

This clonotype has at least ten counts. The genes are TRBV6-5 and TRBJ2-7; the D gene is possibly TRBD1 (6 bases). This CDR3 is built from 13 residues. V was cut by 8 bases and J by 0 bases, with 11 bases left in between. Per germline, CDR1 MNHEY and CDR2 SVGAGI. CDR3: CASGRQVSYEQYF. CDR3 DNA sequence: TGTGCCAGCGGTAGACAGGTCTCCTACGAGCAGTACTTC.

This sequence joins TRBV20-1 and TRBJ1-1; D not certain. V lost 3 bases to trimming and J lost 5 bases, with 13 bases between them. The germline V gene encodes CDR1 DFQATT and CDR2 SNEGSKA (reference sequence). The CDR3 covers 13 residues. The CDR3 nucleotides read TGCAGTGCTAGGGGTTTTGGGAGGACTGAAGCTTTCTTT. Its translation: CSARGFGRTEAFF.

In its sample, this clonotype was seen many times. The chain carries TRBV7-9 and TRBJ2-1, with TRBD1 as a possible D gene (6 bases). Looked up from germline, CDR1 is SEHNR and CDR2 is FQNEAQ (reference sequence). There are 15 residues in the CDR3. With 5 bases removed from V and 3 bases from J, the gap between germline ends came to 14 bases. CDR3 coding DNA: TGTGCCAGCAGCCCCATCCAGGGGCACTACAATGAGCAGTTCTTC. Residues: CASSPIQGHYNEQFF.

This sequence joins TRBV7-9 and TRBJ2-2; D is uncertain. This CDR3 region has 17 residues. Germline V gives CDR1 SEHNR, CDR2 FQNEAQ (reference sequence). Trimming took off 6 bases at V and 1 base at J, with 18 bases between the two ends. The CDR3 here is CASSSENRVQNTGELFF. The CDR3 DNA sequence: TGTGCCAGCAGTTCAGAAAACCGGGTTCAGAACACCGGGGAGCTGTTTTTT.

This clonotype was counted at least ten times. The V and J genes are TRBV19 and TRBJ2-3; 12 bases align to TRBD1. Germline CDR1 reads LNHDA; CDR2 reads SQIVND (reference sequence). CDR3 size: 17 residues. V shed 4 bases, J shed 3 bases, and the junction held 8 bases outside the gene matches. The CDR3 is CASSKFPGQGATDTQYF. The CDR3 coding sequence is TGTGCCAGTAGTAAATTCCCGGGACAGGGGGCAACAGATACGCAGTATTTT.

This chain connects TRBV20-1 to TRBJ1-2, with D possibly TRBD1 on 6 matching bases. CDR3 length equals 17 residues. Germline assignment: CDR1 DFQATT and CDR2 SNEGSKA (reference sequence). Trimming stripped 6 bases from V and 2 bases from J, with 25 bases between. The CDR3 protein is CSAHSNRDTRRNYGYTF. In DNA form, the CDR3 reads TGCAGTGCACACTCAAACCGGGACACCCGAAGGAACTATGGCTACACCTTC.

The chain is built from TRBV6-5 and TRBJ1-1, with D unclear. There are 14 residues in the CDR3. Per the germline V gene, CDR1 is MNHEY and CDR2 is SVGAGI. Deletions cut 4 bases from V and 3 bases from J, with 12 bases between. CDR3 coding DNA: TGTGCCAGCAGTTTTCAGGACGGATACACTGAAGCTTTCTTT. It codes for CASSFQDGYTEAFF.

This clonotype was seen repeatedly, ten times or more. This chain uses TRBV20-1 with TRBJ1-5; D is uncertain. The V gene's germline CDR1 is DFQATT and CDR2 SNEGSKA (reference sequence). V was pared by 3 bases and J by 4 bases, with 7 bases between. The CDR3 runs to 12 residues. This chain's CDR3 is CSASPSNQPQHF. Written as DNA, the CDR3 is TGCAGTGCTAGCCCCAGTAATCAGCCCCAGCATTTT.

The chain carries TRBV12-3 or TRBV12-4 and TRBJ2-1; D is tentatively TRBD1 or TRBD2 (5 bases each). V was trimmed by 3 bases and J by 5 bases, leaving 8 bases between them. The CDR3 totals 13 residues. CDR3 loop: CASSFGDHNEQFF. In DNA, the CDR3 is TGTGCCAGCAGTTTCGGGGACCACAATGAGCAGTTCTTC.

V is TRBV6-2 or TRBV6-3 and J is TRBJ2-7; 10 nucleotides match TRBD1. Trimming cost V 6 bases and J 2 bases; bases outside gene matches: 7. Germline V lookup: CDR1 MNHEY, CDR2 SVGEGT. CDR3 length: 15 residues. CDR3 coding DNA: TGTGCCAGCAGGAAGGGACAGGGGATTACCTACGAGCAGTACGTC. Its protein is CASRKGQGITYEQYV.

The rearrangement uses TRBV6-5 and TRBJ1-5; a possible D gene is TRBD1 (5 bases). Germline CDR1 reads MNHEY; CDR2 reads SVGAGI. This CDR3 has 18 residues. V was cut by 2 bases and J by 0 bases, with 17 bases left in between. CDR3 residues: CASSYGRPGGNSNQPQHF. The CDR3 bases are TGTGCCAGCAGTTACGGTCGTCCCGGGGGAAATAGCAATCAGCCCCAGCATTTT.

This clonotype was seen a few times. The rearrangement uses TRBV4-1 and TRBJ2-3; tentative D call: TRBD2 (6 bases). The CDR3 is made up of 16 amino acids. CDR1 and CDR2 from the germline V gene are MGHRA and YSYEKL. Trimming removed 0 bases at V and 2 bases at J, with 12 bases between. CDR3 sequence reads: CASSQEWWGVTDTQYF. The CDR3 DNA reads as TGCGCCAGCAGCCAAGAATGGTGGGGGGTCACAGATACGCAGTATTTT.